The rows below give T cell receptor beta chains drawn from one sample of a study of cytomegalovirus exposure and HLA in healthy donors. Only in-frame clones appear in the TCRdb table, and some are missing; sequencing was by immunoSEQ multiplex PCR. The repertoire holds more than 120,000 clones, with around 86% as singletons. Sequenced input: PBMCs. These receptors all come from a woman in her twenties or thirties in good health and CMV-seronegative. Each CDR3 is given without its conserved first and last residue. Only part of the rows carry a size: once, few, many, or a class if the clone is expanded.

v_gene	abundance	CDR3aa
TRBV6-1	-	ASSLYRASNQPQH
TRBV7-9	-	ASSPRGSLSGNTIY
TRBV28	-	ASSTLNEQF
TRBV5-1	-	ASSLGAETQY
TRBV5-4	-	ASSSQGLAGVNEQF
TRBV5-1	-	ASSSTGFLDYGYT
TRBV5-1	-	ASSLGQGPNIEAF
TRBV5-6	-	ASSLAAGGHTEAF
TRBV11-2	-	ASSLTGRTGELF
TRBV10-3	-	AISPSQNTGELF
TRBV20-1	once	SAKSRNGYT
TRBV6-5	-	ASSYAGSSTDTQY
TRBV4-2	-	ASSPFQGVEGELF
TRBV7-9	-	ASSLVGTGTGIIEQY
TRBV7-3	-	ASSVQTNTEAF
TRBV6-1	once	ASSVKLGGSGNTIY
TRBV2	-	ASRSDGGAF
TRBV7-2	-	ASSLDIVSANNSPLH
TRBV30	few	AWSDSFNEKLF
TRBV10-3	-	AISERRGALNTEAF
TRBV7-8	-	ASSLRTGDNSPLH
TRBV7-7	-	ASSRGRGALQETQY
TRBV7-3	-	ASSLRGEYWGYTGELF
TRBV6-5	-	ASTSTGVSNEKLF
TRBV7-8	once	ASSDTRLARPYEQY
TRBV9	-	ASSVGPGSYEQY
TRBV7-2	-	ASSLTGLSGNTIY
TRBV7-2	once	ASSFRLGGRQPQH
TRBV27	-	ASSFRNSNQPQH